A single sample is the source of the 20 T cell receptor beta chains below, sequenced in a study of tumor and adjacent non-tumor tissue in lung cancer. The library came from three nested PCR rounds adapted from ARM-PCR protocols. MiXCR, applied by TCRdb to the multiplex PCR reads, yields one record per CDR3 protein. Among approximately 76,000 distinct CDR3 sequences listed, approximately 68% were seen once. The template was RNA from unsorted bulk tissue. The source material was lung tumor tissue. These receptors came from a woman between 70 and 85 years old with non-small cell lung cancer.

This clonotype was counted many times. The chain recombines TRBV20-1 with TRBJ2-5; 8 bases fit TRBD1. This CDR3 region has 14 residues. Trimming took 6 bases from V and 0 from J; bases not matched to a gene: 6. The germline gives CDR1 DFQATT, CDR2 SNEGSKA (reference sequence). The DNA of the CDR3 is TGCAGTGCACCCGGACAGGGTTACCAAGAGACCCAGTACTTC. It encodes CSAPGQGYQETQYF.

As to this clonotype: A junction end diverges from the germline sequence, so it may reflect a read error. The V and J genes are TRBV11-2 and TRBJ2-1; 11 bases fit TRBD2. Looked up from germline, CDR1 is SGHAT and CDR2 is FQNNGV. This CDR3 is built from 15 residues. This CDR3 is CAGSPGTSGLNEQFF. The CDR3 nucleotides are TGTGCCGGCAGCCCCGGGACTAGCGGCCTTAATGAGCAGTTCTTT.

In its sample, this clonotype was seen many times. V and J are TRBV29-1 and TRBJ2-5, with TRBD1 matching 11 bases. With 3 bases clipped from V and 5 bases from J, the junction kept 8 bases outside the gene matches. The CDR3 extends over 15 amino acids. CDR1 and CDR2 from the germline V gene are SQVTM and ANQGSEA. In nucleotides, the CDR3 is TGCAGCGTTGAGTCGGGACAGGGGGTTGGGGAGACCCAGTACTTC. Translating gives CSVESGQGVGETQYF.

Regarding this clonotype: At one end the junction does not follow the germline gene, possibly because of a read error. In nucleotides, the CDR3 is TGTGCCATCAGTGAGCTAGGGGGCGCTGGTGCCAGCGTCCTGACTTTC. Translating gives CAISELGGAGASVLTF. V is TRBV10-3 and J is TRBJ2-6, with TRBD1 matching over 7 bases. The CDR3 runs 16 residues. CDR1 is ENHRY, CDR2 SYGVKD, per germline.

There are many counts of this clonotype. The V gene is TRBV28, the J gene TRBJ1-2; D gene uncertain. The ends were cut back, 3 bases at V and 8 bases at J, with 10 bases in the middle. This CDR3 contains 12 residues. Germline V gene sequence: CDR1 MDHEN, CDR2 SYDVKM. The CDR3 region has the DNA TGTGCCAGCAGTTTTGTCGGTGGAGGCTACACCTTC. Its translation: CASSFVGGGYTF.

Ten or more counts support this clonotype. V is TRBV5-4 and J is TRBJ1-1, with no clear D. The V end lost 0 bases, the J end lost 1 base, and 7 bases lay between the germline ends. Germline V gene data show CDR1 as SGHNT and CDR2 as YYREEE (reference sequence). The CDR3 length is 14 residues. Here the CDR3 DNA reads TGTGCCAGCAGCTTGGCCGGAGGGAACACTGAAGCTTTCTTT. Amino acid sequence: CASSLAGGNTEAFF.

In its sample, this clonotype was seen many times. The V and J genes are TRBV14 and TRBJ1-1; 7 bases align to TRBD1. The germline V gene has CDR1 SGHDN and CDR2 FVKESK. This CDR3 has 13 amino acids. With 3 bases clipped from V and 4 bases from J, the junction kept 2 bases outside the gene matches. CDR3 loop: CASSHYRGTEAFF. The CDR3 region has the DNA TGTGCCAGCAGCCATTACAGGGGCACTGAAGCTTTCTTT. Based on the CDR3 plus reference TRBV14 and TRBJ1-1, the full variable domain is EAGVTQFPSHSVIEKGQTVTLRCDPISGHDNLYWYRRVMGKEIKFLLHFVKESKQDESGMPNNRFLAERTGGTYSTLKVQPAELEDSGVYFCASSHYRGTEAFFGQGTRLTVV.

With respect to this clonotype: At one of its ends the junction is not consistent with the germline gene, which may arise from a read error. This rearrangement joins TRBV11-1 to TRBJ2-1; the match to TRBD2 covers 9 bases. Per germline, CDR1 SGHAT and CDR2 FQDESV (reference sequence). This CDR3 comprises 14 residues. The CDR3 DNA is TGTGCCGGCAGCCCGCGGGAGGGCCGCTGCGAGCAGTTCTTC. This encodes CAGSPREGRCEQFF.

In its sample, this clonotype was seen a few times. A single base separates this from a much larger clone, so it may be a read error. The rearrangement joins TRBV12-3 or TRBV12-4 to TRBJ2-7, with 8 bases identical to TRBD1. CDR3 length equals 14 residues. The CDR3 region has the DNA TGTGTCAGCAGTTTTTCAGGGGGCTTTTACGAGCAGTACTTC. This codes for CVSSFSGGFYEQYF.

J is TRBJ2-3 and V is TRBV29-1, with TRBD2 as a possible D gene (6 bases). The V gene lost 7 bases and the J gene lost 6 bases, with 23 bases spanning the gap. Germline V gene lookup returns CDR1 SQVTM and CDR2 ANQGSEA. This CDR3 has 15 amino acids. DNA for the CDR3: TGCAGCGCCGGAGGGCGAGCGGAGGCCGGGGATACGCAGTATTTT. Its translation is CSAGGRAEAGDTQYF.

The count of this clonotype is one. At one end, the junction sequence differs from germline, possibly due to a read error. The chain is built from TRBV13 and TRBJ2-7; weak D call: TRBD2 (5 bases). The CDR3 is 15 residues long. Germline V gene data show CDR1 as PRHDT and CDR2 as FYEKMQ (reference sequence). CDR3 protein: CASSLVASPHYEQYF. In nucleotides, the CDR3 is TGTGCTAGCAGCTTAGTTGCTAGCCCTCACTACGAGCAGTACTTC.

To note about this clonotype: A junction boundary mismatches the germline segment, possibly from a read error. The gene calls are TRBV12-3 or TRBV12-4 and TRBJ2-3; TRBD2 matches 7 bases. This CDR3 contains 14 residues. This CDR3 reads CASSPELAIDTRYF. Written as DNA, the CDR3 is TGTGCCAGCAGCCCGGAACTAGCGATAGATACGCGGTATTTT.

Worth noting for this clonotype: A read error may account for a junction end that differs from germline. This chain joins TRBV6-5 and TRBJ2-1; 7 positions match TRBD1. This CDR3 region has 22 residues. Germline CDR1 MNHEY, CDR2 SVGAGI. The CDR3 bases are TGTGCCAGTAGTTACTCCCGGTCCAAACAGGGGTCCGACCCGAGGGTGGAGAATGAGCAGTTCTTC. This encodes CASSYSRSKQGSDPRVENEQFF.

About this clonotype itself: The junction does not match germline at one end; this may be a read error. The rearrangement uses TRBV29-1 and TRBJ2-3, with 10 bases matching TRBD2. The CDR3 is 13 residues long. The germline gives CDR1 SQVTM, CDR2 ANQGSEA. The CDR3 is CSVVLAGADTRYF. The DNA for the CDR3 is TGCAGTGTTGTTCTAGCGGGAGCCGATACGCGATATTTT.

This clonotype showed up just once. The conserved final phenylalanine or tryptophan is absent from the CDR3, which likely points to a read error. This rearrangement joins TRBV5-6 to TRBJ1-2; D not certain. The germline V and J ends were trimmed by 4 bases and 4 bases, with 11 bases remaining between them. CDR1 is SGHDT and CDR2 is YYEEEE in the germline V gene. The CDR3 length is 13 residues. The CDR3 protein is CASSQEQSYGYTS. The CDR3 bases are TGTGCCAGCAGCCAAGAACAGTCCTATGGCTACACCTCC.

The V and J genes are TRBV25-1 and TRBJ2-3; TRBD1 is a possible D gene (7 bases). CDR1 is MGHDK, CDR2 SYGVNS, per germline. The CDR3 is made up of 15 amino acids. The germline V and J ends were trimmed by 11 bases and 6 bases, with 24 bases remaining between them. CDR3 in amino acids: CAGTHRGQGGDTQYF. The CDR3 DNA follows: TGTGCCGGCACCCACCGGGGGCAGGGGGGTGATACGCAGTATTTT.

Turning to this clonotype: Since a much larger clone is just one base distant, this may be a read error. The V gene is TRBV5-6, the J gene TRBJ2-1, with 7 bases aligning to TRBD1. Germline lookup yields CDR1 SGHDT and CDR2 YYEEEE. The CDR3 totals 14 residues. The CDR3 nucleotides read TGTGCCAGCAGTTCCGGGACAGAGTACAAAGAGCAGTTCTTC. Amino acid sequence: CASSSGTEYKEQFF.

As for this clonotype: A much larger clone differs by one base, so this may be a read error. The chain employs TRBV28 and TRBJ2-3, with 8 positions matching TRBD2. The CDR3 covers 14 residues. CDR1 and CDR2 (germline): MDHEN, SYDVKM. CDR3 in DNA: TGTGCCAGCAGCCCCGCGGGGGGAGAAGATACGCATTATTTT. Translating it yields CASSPAGGEDTHYF.

Within the sample, this clonotype is medium-sized. The chain is built from TRBV7-8 and TRBJ2-6; D is undetermined. CDR1 and CDR2 from the germline V gene are SGHVS and FQNEAQ. CDR3 length: 15 amino acids. Trimming took 5 bases from V and 1 from J, leaving 9 bases between them. Here the CDR3 DNA reads TGTGCCAGCAGCCCTACCCTTTCTGGGGCCAACGTCCTGACTTTC. Residues: CASSPTLSGANVLTF.

In regard to this clonotype: A read error may account for a junction end that differs from germline. The gene calls are TRBV10-2 and TRBJ1-1; D is possibly TRBD1 (5 bases). This CDR3 has 15 residues. Germline V gene data show CDR1 as WSHSY and CDR2 as SAAADI. CDR3 coding DNA: TGCACCAACAGTGAAGTCAGGGTAATGAACACTGAAGCTTTCTTC. Protein: CTNSEVRVMNTEAFF.